Following are 32 T cell receptor beta chains from one sample sequenced in a study of blood T cell repertoires in COVID-19. Some clones are missing from TCRdb's copy, which holds only in-frame ones; the method was immunoSEQ multiplex PCR. The sample has some 140,000 clones; over 60% are singletons. Sequencing used peripheral blood. The receptors were sampled from a man at least 80 years old with acute or convalescent COVID-19.

The chain is built from TRBV10-1 and TRBJ2-7; 7 bases match TRBD1. CDR3 length: 10 amino acids. The junction had 3 bases not matched to a gene; V was cut back by 3 bases and J by 13 bases. Germline-derived CDR1 and CDR2 are WNHNN and SYGVQD (reference sequence). CDR3 sequence: CASSDGTEYF. The CDR3 nucleotides read TGCGCCAGCAGTGACGGGACAGAATACTTC.

This clone was counted only a few times. The genes are TRBV7-3 and TRBJ1-1; no definite D call. From germline, CDR1 is SGHTA and CDR2 FQGTGA. The CDR3 is made up of 13 amino acids. V lost 4 bases and J 1 base, leaving 7 bases between the germline ends. CDR3 DNA sequence: TGTGCCAGCAGCTCGGGAGCGAACACTGAAGCTTTCTTT. Protein sequence: CASSSGANTEAFF.

The chain links TRBV21-1 to TRBJ1-2; the DNA was not compared with TRBD1, the D call given in the table. TRBV21-1 is noted as a pseudogene. The length of the CDR3 is 16 residues. CDR3 region: CATTPGPGQCHYGYTF. CDR3 sequence (DNA): TGTGCCACTACTCCTGGCCCGGGACAATGCCACTATGGCTACACCTTC.

The J gene is TRBJ2-1, the V gene TRBV6-5; D is perhaps TRBD2 (6 bases). The CDR3 contains 12 residues. CDR1 MNHEY and CDR2 SVGAGI come from the germline V gene. The ends were cut back, 7 bases at V and 7 bases at J, with 11 bases in the middle. The CDR3 spells CASTPGRNEQFF. CDR3 nucleotides: TGTGCCAGCACCCCAGGGAGGAATGAGCAGTTCTTC.

This rearrangement joins TRBV2 to TRBJ2-1, with 7 bases that match TRBD2. Germline V CDR1 and CDR2: SNHLY, FYNNEI. V trimming: 1 base; J trimming: 10 bases; junction bases outside the gene matches: 10. CDR3 length: 15 residues. CDR3 in amino acids: CASSEGPGLGREQFF. In DNA form, the CDR3 reads TGTGCCAGCAGTGAAGGGCCCGGACTAGGTAGGGAGCAGTTCTTC.

The J gene is TRBJ2-3, the V gene TRBV30; 9 bases are shared with TRBD2. V lost 0 bases and J lost 3; bases outside the gene matches: 4. Looked up from germline, CDR1 is GTSNPN and CDR2 is SVGIG (reference sequence). CDR3 length equals 15 residues. This chain's CDR3 is CAWSVVGLATDTQYF. CDR3 coding DNA: TGTGCCTGGAGTGTGGTAGGACTAGCGACAGATACGCAGTATTTT.

This clone was observed once. The chain combines TRBV12-3 or TRBV12-4 with TRBJ2-1; unclear D gene. This CDR3 is 13 amino acids long. V gave up 1 base and J gave up 7 bases, with 8 bases separating them. The DNA of the CDR3 is TGTGCCAGCAGTTTAGGAGGAGAGAATGAGCAGTTCTTC. Translation gives CASSLGGENEQFF.

V usage is TRBV11-2 and J usage is TRBJ1-1; 9 bases are shared with TRBD1. CDR3 length equals 14 residues. The germline V gene encodes CDR1 SGHAT and CDR2 FQNNGV. J was trimmed by 3 bases and V by 3 bases; bases with no gene match: 2. The CDR3 spells CASSFGTGHTEAFF. In DNA form, the CDR3 reads TGTGCCAGCAGCTTCGGGACAGGGCACACTGAAGCTTTCTTT. The full variable domain, in which reference TRBV11-2 and TRBJ1-1 provide the parts outside the CDR3, is EAGVAQSPRYKIIEKRQSVAFWCNPISGHATLYWYQQILGQGPKLLIQFQNNGVVDDSQLPKDRFSAERLKGVDSTLKIQPAKLEDSAVYLCASSFGTGHTEAFFGQGTRLTVV.

This clone has just one count. CDR3 region: CASSKWTGVRGSPLHF. CDR3 bases: TGTGCCAGCAGCAAATGGACAGGGGTAAGGGGTTCACCCCTCCACTTT. V usage is TRBV21-1 and J usage is TRBJ1-6; the DNA was not compared with TRBD1, the D call given in the table. TRBV21-1 is noted as a pseudogene. The CDR3 extends over 16 amino acids.

This chain joins TRBV30 and TRBJ2-3; TRBD2 is a possible D gene (6 bases). The CDR3 has 13 amino acids. V dropped 5 bases and J dropped 3 bases, with 12 bases sitting between them. CDR1 is GTSNPN, CDR2 SVGIG, per germline (reference sequence). CDR3 residues: CAWARRGTDTQYF. The DNA of the CDR3 is TGTGCCTGGGCCCGACGGGGGACAGATACGCAGTATTTT.

This clone was seen a few times. The chain has TRBV27 and TRBJ1-1; 7 bases are shared with TRBD1. V was clipped by 7 bases and J by 4 bases; unmatched bases: 12. CDR3 length equals 15 residues. The germline gives CDR1 MNHEY, CDR2 SMNVEV (reference sequence). The CDR3 DNA reads as TGTGCCAGCATTTCCCGTGACAGGGCGACCACTGAAGCTTTCTTT. Protein: CASISRDRATTEAFF.

The chain joins TRBV27 to TRBJ2-5, with 10 bases identical to TRBD1. The ends lost 6 bases at V and 1 base at J; junction bases unmatched: 5. From germline, CDR1 is MNHEY and CDR2 SMNVEV (reference sequence). The length of the CDR3 is 15 residues. The CDR3 loop reads CASRLGQGSQETQYF. The CDR3, as DNA: TGTGCCAGCAGGCTGGGACAGGGGAGCCAAGAGACCCAGTACTTC.

The rearrangement uses TRBV10-2 and TRBJ1-5, with 8 bases that match TRBD1. Losses at the gene ends were 2 bases for V and 5 bases for J; bases not matched to a gene: 5. Germline V gene data show CDR1 as WSHSY and CDR2 as SAAADI. The CDR3 totals 15 residues. CDR3 nucleotide sequence: TGCGCCAGCAGTGAGAGGACAGGGACACATCAGCCCCAGCATTTT. This encodes CASSERTGTHQPQHF.

The V call is TRBV3-1 (or the pseudogene TRBV3-2), the J call TRBJ1-5; 7 nucleotides agree with TRBD1. Germline V CDR1 and CDR2: LGHDT, YNNKEL (reference sequence). Trimming at V came to 0 bases and at J to 0 bases, leaving 14 bases not matched to a gene. This CDR3 has 20 residues. CDR3 loop: CASSQDLRGRGIYSNQPQHF. CDR3 DNA sequence: TGTGCCAGCAGCCAAGATCTGCGGGGCAGGGGGATTTATAGCAATCAGCCCCAGCATTTT.

The chain couples TRBV12-5 to TRBJ1-1, with 10 bases aligning to TRBD1. After removal of 5 bases from V and 3 bases from J, the junction contained 12 bases not matched to a gene. CDR1 and CDR2 from the germline V gene are LGHNT and FRNRAP. This CDR3 comprises 17 residues. For the CDR3, the DNA is TGTGCTAGTGGTATCGGAGGACAGGGGGGAGGGGACACTGAAGCTTTCTTT. Translated: CASGIGGQGGGDTEAFF. The variable domain in full, completed from reference TRBV12-5 and TRBJ1-1, reads DARVTQTPRHKVTEMGQEVTMRCQPILGHNTVFWYRQTMMQGLELLAYFRNRAPLDDSGMPKDRFSAEMPDATLATLKIQPSEPRDSAVYFCASGIGGQGGGDTEAFFGQGTRLTVV.

CDR3 nucleotide sequence: TGTGCCAGCTCACGGGACAGGGGATCGGCCACTGAAGCTTTCTTT. It specifies CASSRDRGSATEAFF. The chain is built from TRBV18 and TRBJ1-1, with TRBD1 matching over 10 bases. CDR1 and CDR2 (germline): KGHSH, LQKENI. The junction had 6 bases not matched to a gene; V was cut back by 4 bases and J by 4 bases. This CDR3 is built from 15 residues.

V and J are TRBV24-1 and TRBJ1-1, with unresolved D. The CDR3 length is 14 residues. With 2 bases removed from V and 5 bases from J, the gap between germline ends came to 11 bases. Per germline, CDR1 KGHDR and CDR2 SFDVKD. The CDR3 DNA reads TGTGCCACCAGTGATTCGAGGACGGGGACTGAAGCTTTCTTT. It encodes CATSDSRTGTEAFF.

The chain recombines TRBV3-1 (or the pseudogene TRBV3-2) with TRBJ2-7; no definite D call. Germline-derived CDR1 and CDR2 are LGHDT and YNNKEL (reference sequence). The CDR3 loop spans 14 amino acids. Trimming cost V 0 bases and J 2 bases, with 8 bases left between them. The CDR3: CASSQEGGTYEQYF. Written as DNA, the CDR3 is TGTGCCAGCAGCCAAGAAGGCGGAACCTACGAGCAGTACTTC.

J is TRBJ1-5 and V is TRBV5-5; 8 bases fit TRBD1. This CDR3 has 17 residues. From germline, CDR1 is SGHKS and CDR2 YYEKEE (reference sequence). V shed 4 bases and J 0 bases; nucleotides not matched to a gene: 9. The chain's CDR3 is CASSGGQGPYSNQPQHF. In nucleotides, the CDR3 is TGTGCCAGCAGCGGCGGACAGGGACCATATAGCAATCAGCCCCAGCATTTT.

The V call is TRBV7-3, the J call TRBJ2-3, with 12 bases that match TRBD2. V lost 5 bases to trimming and J lost 5 bases; unmatched junction nucleotides: 8. This CDR3 has 16 residues. Per germline, CDR1 SGHTA and CDR2 FQGTGA. The DNA of the CDR3 is TGTGCCAGCAGCGGACCTAGCGGGGGGGCCAGAGATACGCAGTATTTT. Translated, it gives CASSGPSGGARDTQYF.

This sequence joins TRBV18 and TRBJ1-5; 7 bases line up with TRBD1. Losses at the gene ends were 3 bases for V and 7 bases for J; bases not matched to a gene: 6. Germline V CDR1 and CDR2: KGHSH, LQKENI. The CDR3 is made up of 14 amino acids. The CDR3 protein is CASSPDRAGQPQHF. The CDR3, as DNA: TGTGCCAGCTCACCCGACAGGGCGGGGCAGCCCCAGCATTTT.

This clone was found a few times. CDR3 residues: CASSFGLGASSGNTIYF. Written as DNA, the CDR3 is TGTGCCAGCAGTTTCGGTTTAGGGGCGAGCTCTGGAAACACCATATATTTT. The chain has TRBV28 and TRBJ1-3; a possible D gene is TRBD1 (5 bases). Germline loops: CDR1 MDHEN, CDR2 SYDVKM. The CDR3 runs 17 residues. Trimming took 3 bases from V and 0 from J, leaving 15 bases between them.

This clone was counted between two and nine times. The genes are TRBV5-4 and TRBJ1-2, with D tentatively TRBD1 (6 bases). CDR3 length equals 14 residues. V was trimmed by 2 bases and J by 2 bases, leaving 10 bases between them. The germline V gene has CDR1 SGHNT and CDR2 YYREEE (reference sequence). The CDR3 nucleotides read TGTGCCAGCAGCTTCCAGGGGTGGAACTATGGCTACACCTTC. Its translation: CASSFQGWNYGYTF.

The gene calls are TRBV5-1 and TRBJ2-3; 11 bases are shared with TRBD2. The CDR3 has 21 residues. Germline V CDR1 and CDR2: SGHRS, YFSETQ. The V segment lost 3 bases and the J segment 2 bases; nucleotides outside the gene matches: 20. The CDR3 DNA reads TGCGCCAGCAGCTCCGGCCATGGTCGTATGGCTAGCGGGGGGTACACAGATACGCAGTATTTT. This codes for CASSSGHGRMASGGYTDTQYF.

The V call is TRBV5-1, the J call TRBJ1-3; unclear D gene. Trimming left V 0 bases short and J 2 bases short, with 12 bases between. CDR3 length equals 16 residues. CDR1 SGHRS and CDR2 YFSETQ come from the germline V gene. The CDR3 DNA reads as TGCGCCAGCAGCTTGGCCGGGAGGGCCGCTGGAAACACCATATATTTT. This encodes CASSLAGRAAGNTIYF.

The chain is built from TRBV7-2 and TRBJ2-4; no reliable D call. Per germline, CDR1 SGHTA and CDR2 FQGNSA. Trimming pared 2 bases from V and 0 bases from J, leaving 5 bases between. This CDR3 is built from 14 residues. The CDR3 sequence is CASSLSLAKNIQYF. CDR3 DNA: TGTGCCAGCAGCTTAAGCCTAGCCAAAAACATTCAGTACTTC. Combining the CDR3 with reference TRBV7-2 and TRBJ2-4 gives the whole variable domain GAGVSQSPSNKVTEKGKDVELRCDPISGHTALYWYRQSLGQGLEFLIYFQGNSAPDKSGLPSDRFSAERTGGSVSTLTIQRTQQEDSAVYLCASSLSLAKNIQYFGAGTRLSVL.

The V gene is TRBV7-9, the J gene TRBJ2-3, with 7 bases aligning to TRBD2. CDR1 and CDR2 (germline): SEHNR, FQNEAQ (reference sequence). V dropped 3 bases and J dropped 2; count of bases not matched to a gene: 5. The CDR3 contains 15 residues. For the CDR3, the DNA is TGTGCCAGCAGCTTGGTCAGCGGGACCACAGATACGCAGTATTTT. It is translated as CASSLVSGTTDTQYF.

The chain employs TRBV10-1 and TRBJ2-1, with TRBD1 as a possible D gene (6 bases). The germline gives CDR1 WNHNN, CDR2 SYGVQD (reference sequence). The CDR3 loop spans 11 amino acids. Trimming removed 4 bases from V and 11 bases from J, with 9 bases in between. The CDR3 here is CASSGRGKQFF. The CDR3 region has the DNA TGCGCCAGCAGTGGTAGGGGGAAGCAGTTCTTC.

This chain joins TRBV20-1 and TRBJ1-2; the D gene is possibly TRBD1 (5 bases). The V end lost 6 bases, the J end lost 8 bases, and 13 bases lay between the germline ends. The germline V gene encodes CDR1 DFQATT and CDR2 SNEGSKA (reference sequence). CDR3 size: 11 residues. This chain's CDR3 is CSAPKRDGYTF. As DNA, the CDR3 is TGCAGTGCACCTAAGCGGGACGGCTACACCTTC.

The rearrangement uses TRBV2 and TRBJ2-1; 10 positions match TRBD2. From germline, CDR1 is SNHLY and CDR2 FYNNEI. This CDR3 region has 15 residues. V trimming: 2 bases; J trimming: 7 bases; junction bases outside the gene matches: 5. The CDR3 loop reads CASSEKSSGGNEQFF. As DNA, the CDR3 is TGTGCCAGCAGTGAAAAGTCTAGCGGGGGAAATGAGCAGTTCTTC.

The chain links TRBV24-1 to TRBJ2-1, with a weak D call TRBD1 (6 bases). The V gene lost 5 bases and the J gene lost 10 bases, with 17 bases spanning the gap. The CDR3 is 14 amino acids. Germline V gene lookup returns CDR1 KGHDR and CDR2 SFDVKD. Written as DNA, the CDR3 is TGTGCCACCAGTGGTACCGCAGGGGTAAGGGAGCAGTTCTTC. Amino acids: CATSGTAGVREQFF.

In this sample, this clone turned up a few times. V gene TRBV7-9 combines with J gene TRBJ1-4; TRBD1 is a possible D gene (6 bases). The V gene lost 3 bases and the J gene lost 1 base, with 9 bases spanning the gap. The length of the CDR3 is 15 residues. Germline V gene sequence: CDR1 SEHNR, CDR2 FQNEAQ (reference sequence). This CDR3 is CASSLDRRTNEKLFF. CDR3 sequence (DNA): TGTGCCAGCAGCTTGGACAGACGAACTAATGAAAAACTGTTTTTT.